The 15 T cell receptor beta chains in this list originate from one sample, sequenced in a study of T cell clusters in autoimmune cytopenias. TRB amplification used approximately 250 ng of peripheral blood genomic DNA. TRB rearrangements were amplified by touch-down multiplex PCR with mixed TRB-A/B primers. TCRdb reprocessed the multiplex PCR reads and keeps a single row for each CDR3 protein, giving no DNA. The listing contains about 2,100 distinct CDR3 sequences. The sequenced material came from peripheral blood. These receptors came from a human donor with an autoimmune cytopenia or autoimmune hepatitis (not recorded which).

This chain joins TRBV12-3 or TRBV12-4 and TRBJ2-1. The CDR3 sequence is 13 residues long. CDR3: CASSHGGYNEQFF.

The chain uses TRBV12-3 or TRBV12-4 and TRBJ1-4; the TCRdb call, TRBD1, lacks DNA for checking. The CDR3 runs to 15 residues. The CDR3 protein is CASSLGTGVTEKLFF.

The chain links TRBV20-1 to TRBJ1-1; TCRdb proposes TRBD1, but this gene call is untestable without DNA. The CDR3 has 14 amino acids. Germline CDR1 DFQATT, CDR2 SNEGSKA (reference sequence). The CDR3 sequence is CSTKMEDRGLYAFF.

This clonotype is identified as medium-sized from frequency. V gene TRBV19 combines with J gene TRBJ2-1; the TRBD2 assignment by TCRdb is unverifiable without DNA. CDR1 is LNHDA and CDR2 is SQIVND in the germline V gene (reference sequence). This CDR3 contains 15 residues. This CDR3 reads CASSSSGGPYNEQFF. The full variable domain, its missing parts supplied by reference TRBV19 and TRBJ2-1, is DGGITQSPKYLFRKEGQNVTLSCEQNLNHDAMYWYRQDPGQGLRLIYYSQIVNDFQKGDIAEGYSVSREKKESFPLTVTSAQKNPTAFYLCASSSSGGPYNEQFFGPGTRLTVL.

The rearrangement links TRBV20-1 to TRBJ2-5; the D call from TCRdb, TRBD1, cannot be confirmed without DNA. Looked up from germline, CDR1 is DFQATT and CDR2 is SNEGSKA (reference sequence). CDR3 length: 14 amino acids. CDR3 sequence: CSATQDRSAETQYF.

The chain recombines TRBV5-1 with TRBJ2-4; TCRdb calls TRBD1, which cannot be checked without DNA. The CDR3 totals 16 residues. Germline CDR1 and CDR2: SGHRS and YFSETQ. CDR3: CASRANRVSAKNIQYF.

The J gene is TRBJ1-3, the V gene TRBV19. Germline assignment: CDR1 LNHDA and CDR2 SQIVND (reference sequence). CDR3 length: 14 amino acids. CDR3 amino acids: CASTEDYSGNTIYF. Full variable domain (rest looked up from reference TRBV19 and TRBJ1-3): DGGITQSPKYLFRKEGQNVTLSCEQNLNHDAMYWYRQDPGQGLRLIYYSQIVNDFQKGDIAEGYSVSREKKESFPLTVTSAQKNPTAFYLCASTEDYSGNTIYFGEGSWLTVV.

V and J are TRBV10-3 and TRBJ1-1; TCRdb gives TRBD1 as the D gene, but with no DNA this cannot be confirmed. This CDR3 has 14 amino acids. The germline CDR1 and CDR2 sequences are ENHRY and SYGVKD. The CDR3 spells CAGNSDGIDTEAFF.

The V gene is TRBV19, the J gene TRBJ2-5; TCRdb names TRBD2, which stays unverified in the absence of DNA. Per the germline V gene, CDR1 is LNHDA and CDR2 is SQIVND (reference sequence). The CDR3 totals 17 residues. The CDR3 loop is CASSIRLAGAFQETQYF.

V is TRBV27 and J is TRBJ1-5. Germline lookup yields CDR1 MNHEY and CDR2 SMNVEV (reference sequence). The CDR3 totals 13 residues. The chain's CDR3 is CASTHGTDQPQHF.

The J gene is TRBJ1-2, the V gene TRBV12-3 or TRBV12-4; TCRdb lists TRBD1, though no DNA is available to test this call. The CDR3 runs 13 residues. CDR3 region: CASRRTGERGDTF.

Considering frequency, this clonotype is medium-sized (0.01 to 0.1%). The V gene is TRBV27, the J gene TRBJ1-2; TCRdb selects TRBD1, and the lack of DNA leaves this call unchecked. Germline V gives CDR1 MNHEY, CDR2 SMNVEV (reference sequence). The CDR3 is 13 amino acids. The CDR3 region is CASRTGSDYGYTF.

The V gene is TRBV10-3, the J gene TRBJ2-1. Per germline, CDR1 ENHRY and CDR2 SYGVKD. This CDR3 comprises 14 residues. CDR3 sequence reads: CAISESLESDEQFF.

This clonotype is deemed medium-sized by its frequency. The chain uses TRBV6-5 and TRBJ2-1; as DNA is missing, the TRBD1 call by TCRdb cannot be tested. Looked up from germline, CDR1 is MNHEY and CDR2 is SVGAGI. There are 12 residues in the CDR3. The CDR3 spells CASSQQGDEQFF.

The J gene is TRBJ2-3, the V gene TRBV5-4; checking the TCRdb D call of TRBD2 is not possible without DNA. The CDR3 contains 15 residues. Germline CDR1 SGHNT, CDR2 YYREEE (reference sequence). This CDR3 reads CASSSDAGGRDTQYF.